This entry lists 27 T cell receptor beta chains sequenced from one sample in a study of regulatory T cells in long-lasting Graves disease (dated by TCRdb to the early 2020s). The protocol used for the library was multiplex PCR. Data came from an Illumina HiSeq 4000. TCR beta libraries were built with iRepertoire HTBI primers and Arm-PCR amplification of CDR3 regions. TCRdb redid the processing of the public reads, applying fastp at Q25 and MiXCR, and retained in-frame beta chains. Every distinct CDR3 protein forms one entry, paired with its most common genes and DNA. Here the sample has under 800,000 distinct CDR3 sequences; around 17% occur a single time. The ten largest account for around 19% of the sample. Explained via the paper, the time point label denotes: newly diagnosed GD, antithyroid drugs for less than 3 months. For both TCR sequencing and RNA sequencing, RNA was extracted from PBMCs in TRIzol.

In addition, the sample was reused for a study of T cells in Graves' hyperthyroidism and ophthalmopathy.

Sequencing was performed on peripheral blood mononuclear cells (PBMCs), taken at new diagnosis, from a patient treated with antithyroid drugs. These TCRs come from a woman aged 25 to 39 with Graves disease. Donor details come from another sample of the same person, matched by shared clones.

The chain has TRBV5-6 and TRBJ2-1; no reliable D call. The CDR3 loop spans 17 amino acids. V lost 1 base, J lost 2 bases, and 16 bases lay in between. Germline V lookup: CDR1 SGHDT, CDR2 YYEEEE. The CDR3 DNA reads TGTGCCAGCAGCTTGCGTCTCCGAATAACAACCTACAATGAGCAGTTCTTC. This codes for CASSLRLRITTYNEQFF.

V gene TRBV6-5 combines with J gene TRBJ1-3; D ambiguous. Trimming took 0 bases from V and 0 from J, leaving 12 bases between them. Germline assignment: CDR1 MNHEY and CDR2 SVGAGI. The CDR3 is 17 amino acids. This CDR3 is CASSYSIVPNSGNTIYF. As DNA, the CDR3 is TGTGCCAGCAGTTACTCGATTGTACCCAACTCTGGAAACACCATATATTTT.

The sample holds many counts of this clonotype. V usage is TRBV7-3 and J usage is TRBJ2-5, with TRBD2 identical over 8 bases. The CDR3 is 18 residues long. CDR1 is SGHTA, CDR2 FQGTGA, per germline. Germline trimming cut 3 bases from V and 2 bases from J; bases unmatched to any gene: 14. This CDR3 reads CASSFGGSGSGGQETQYF. The DNA for the CDR3 is TGTGCCAGCAGCTTTGGAGGTAGTGGGTCGGGAGGGCAAGAGACCCAGTACTTC.

The sample holds many counts of this clonotype. This chain joins TRBV6-9 and TRBJ2-7, with D maybe TRBD1 (6 bases). From germline, CDR1 is MNHGY and CDR2 SVAAGI. CDR3 length equals 14 residues. With 3 bases removed from V and 3 bases from J, the gap between germline ends came to 12 bases. The CDR3, as DNA: TGTGCCAGCAGTTACCGGACGACAGGCTACGAGCAGTACTTC. Protein product: CASSYRTTGYEQYF.

There are many counts of this clonotype. V gene TRBV28 combines with J gene TRBJ1-5; D not resolved. Between the trimmed V and J ends, which lost 6 bases and 3 bases, there was a span of 18 bases. This CDR3 region has 16 residues. The germline CDR1 and CDR2 sequences are MDHEN and SYDVKM. DNA for the CDR3: TGTGCCAGCAGCTCACGTAAGGGAGGAGACAATCAGCCCCAGCATTTT. Amino acids: CASSSRKGGDNQPQHF.

This clonotype was recorded many times. The genes are TRBV27 and TRBJ2-1, with TRBD1 as a possible D gene (6 bases). The length of the CDR3 is 14 residues. Trimming stripped 3 bases from V and 4 bases from J, with 10 bases between. The germline V gene has CDR1 MNHEY and CDR2 SMNVEV (reference sequence). The CDR3 sequence is CASSFYRVYNEQFF. Written as DNA, the CDR3 is TGTGCCAGCAGTTTCTACAGGGTGTACAATGAGCAGTTCTTC.

Notes on this clonotype: Given a far larger clone just one base away, this is likely a sequencing read error. The chain employs TRBV18 and TRBJ1-2, with a tentative D call TRBD1 (5 bases). V lost 8 bases, J lost 4 bases, and 11 bases lay in between. CDR3 length: 12 residues. The germline V gene encodes CDR1 KGHSH and CDR2 LQKENI. Here the CDR3 DNA reads TGTGCCAGCCCACTCGGGACCTATGGCTACACCTTC. Residues: CASPLGTYGYTF.

This clonotype was picked up many times. The rearrangement uses TRBV6-1 and TRBJ1-1, with D unclear. Germline CDR1 reads MNHNS; CDR2 reads SASEGT. The length of the CDR3 is 12 residues. Trimming removed 4 bases at V and 3 bases at J, with 6 bases between. The CDR3 nucleotides read TGTGCCAGCAGTGGATCCTACACTGAAGCTTTCTTT. Translation gives CASSGSYTEAFF.

This clonotype was picked up many times. J is TRBJ2-2 and V is TRBV7-2; D ambiguous. Per germline, CDR1 SGHTA and CDR2 FQGNSA. This CDR3 is built from 16 residues. V was clipped by 5 bases and J by 2 bases, with 15 bases between them. The CDR3 here is CASSESVTLNTGELFF. The CDR3 region has the DNA TGTGCCAGCAGCGAAAGTGTGACTCTCAACACCGGGGAGCTGTTTTTT.

This clonotype has just a few counts. The genes are TRBV27 and TRBJ1-5; D is undetermined. V gave up 4 bases and J gave up 6 bases, with 13 bases separating them. The CDR3 consists of 14 residues. In germline, CDR1 is MNHEY, CDR2 SMNVEV (reference sequence). This CDR3 is CASSSRREGQPQHF. CDR3 nucleotide sequence: TGTGCCAGCAGTTCCCGACGGGAGGGTCAGCCCCAGCATTTT.

A word on this clonotype: A read error may be the cause here, since a much bigger clone is one base away. The chain is built from TRBV2 and TRBJ2-2, with 11 bases fitting TRBD2. Germline V gene sequence: CDR1 SNHLY, CDR2 FYNNEI. Trimming at V came to 5 bases and at J to 3 bases, leaving 5 bases not matched to a gene. The CDR3 has 16 amino acids. CDR3 coding DNA: TGTGCCAGCAGTCCGACTAGCGGGACTGACACCGGGGAGCTGTTTTTT. This gives the protein CASSPTSGTDTGELFF.

This clonotype was counted only a few times. This rearrangement joins TRBV9 to TRBJ2-2; D ambiguous. This CDR3 has 14 amino acids. V was cut by 0 bases and J by 7 bases, with 10 bases left in between. Germline CDR1 is SGDLS and CDR2 is YYNGEE. Written as DNA, the CDR3 is TGTGCCAGCAGCGTAGTGCTAGTTGGCGGGGAGCTGTTTTTT. Translated, it gives CASSVVLVGGELFF.

This clonotype was observed a handful of times. The gene calls are TRBV6-1 and TRBJ2-7; tentatively, D is TRBD1 or TRBD2 (5 bases each). The CDR3 sequence is 14 residues long. Trimming removed 6 bases from V and 0 bases from J, with 12 bases in between. Germline assignment: CDR1 MNHNS and CDR2 SASEGT. The CDR3: CASRLTGTSYEQYF. The CDR3 coding sequence is TGTGCCAGCAGACTAACCGGGACCTCCTACGAGCAGTACTTC.

The sample holds a few counts of this clonotype. This chain connects TRBV9 to TRBJ2-3; 9 nucleotides match TRBD1. Germline CDR1 is SGDLS and CDR2 is YYNGEE. V lost 3 bases, J lost 4 bases, and 12 bases stayed unmatched. This CDR3 contains 17 residues. CDR3 in amino acids: CASSGRRQGVLADTQYF. In DNA form, the CDR3 reads TGTGCCAGCAGCGGGAGAAGACAGGGGGTTTTAGCAGATACGCAGTATTTT.

This clonotype has more than one count but fewer than ten. This chain connects TRBV28 to TRBJ1-6; TRBD1 might be the D (5 bases). The CDR3 sequence is 14 residues long. The germline V gene has CDR1 MDHEN and CDR2 SYDVKM. With 6 bases removed from V and 7 bases from J, the gap between germline ends came to 13 bases. CDR3 in DNA: TGTGCCAGCAGCCAGGGAGATCGGAATTCACCCCTCCACTTT. Its protein is CASSQGDRNSPLHF. The variable domain in full, with the rest retrieved from reference TRBV28 and TRBJ1-6, is DVKVTQSSRYLVKRTGEKVFLECVQDMDHENMFWYRQDPGLGLRLIYFSYDVKMKEKGDIPEGYSVSREKKERFSLILESASTNQTSMYLCASSQGDRNSPLHFGNGTRLTVT.

In its sample, this clonotype was seen many times. The V gene is TRBV2, the J gene TRBJ2-7; weak D call: TRBD2 (5 bases). V was clipped by 6 bases and J by 6 bases, with 15 bases between them. Germline assignment: CDR1 SNHLY and CDR2 FYNNEI. The CDR3 contains 13 residues. The CDR3 region has the DNA TGTGCCAGCAGCCCGAAAATCGAGGGCGAGCAGTACTTC. This translates into CASSPKIEGEQYF. Based on the CDR3 plus reference TRBV2 and TRBJ2-7, the full variable domain is EPEVTQTPSHQVTQMGQEVILRCVPISNHLYFYWYRQILGQKVEFLVSFYNNEISEKSEIFDDQFSVERPDGSNFTLKIRSTKLEDSAMYFCASSPKIEGEQYFGPGTRLTVT.

This clonotype was seen ten or more times. The chain employs TRBV28 and TRBJ2-7, with 8 bases that match TRBD1. After removal of 6 bases from V and 2 bases from J, the junction contained 9 bases not matched to a gene. The CDR3 extends over 15 amino acids. CDR1 and CDR2 (germline): MDHEN, SYDVKM. DNA of the CDR3: TGTGCCAGCAGCACCACCTGGACAGGGACCTACGAGCAGTACTTC. Translation gives CASSTTWTGTYEQYF. The variable domain in full, completed from reference TRBV28 and TRBJ2-7, reads DVKVTQSSRYLVKRTGEKVFLECVQDMDHENMFWYRQDPGLGLRLIYFSYDVKMKEKGDIPEGYSVSREKKERFSLILESASTNQTSMYLCASSTTWTGTYEQYFGPGTRLTVT.

This clonotype was seen at least ten times. The V call is TRBV27, the J call TRBJ1-4; D call uncertain. This CDR3 is built from 13 residues. Between the trimmed V and J ends, which lost 3 bases and 3 bases, there was a span of 5 bases. Per germline, CDR1 MNHEY and CDR2 SMNVEV (reference sequence). The CDR3 is CASSFRPNEKLFF. The CDR3 DNA reads as TGTGCCAGCAGTTTCCGGCCTAATGAAAAACTGTTTTTT. Filled out from reference TRBV27 and TRBJ1-4, the complete variable domain reads EAQVTQNPRYLITVTGKKLTVTCSQNMNHEYMSWYRQDPGLGLRQIYYSMNVEVTDKGDVPEGYKVSRKEKRNFPLILESPSPNQTSLYFCASSFRPNEKLFFGSGTQLSVL.

This clonotype was counted many times. The gene calls are TRBV5-1 and TRBJ1-4, with D tentatively TRBD1 (5 bases). CDR3 length: 13 residues. V was clipped by 4 bases and J by 8 bases, with 12 bases between them. Germline loops: CDR1 SGHRS, CDR2 YFSETQ. The CDR3 DNA is TGCGCCAGCAGCGTCGGCGGGGGGGAAAAACTGTTTTTT. Protein product: CASSVGGGEKLFF.

The chain combines TRBV5-1 with TRBJ2-1, with D possibly being TRBD2 (6 bases). This CDR3 spans 11 amino acids. Germline V CDR1 and CDR2: SGHRS, YFSETQ. V was pared by 6 bases and J by 9 bases, with 10 bases between. The chain's CDR3 is CASTFSGEQFF. The CDR3 DNA sequence: TGCGCCAGCACCTTTAGCGGTGAGCAGTTCTTC.

This chain links TRBV7-8 with TRBJ1-2, with D unresolved. Trimming cost V 11 bases and J 4 bases, with 23 bases left between them. Germline values: CDR1 SGHVS, CDR2 FQNEAQ. This CDR3 is 15 amino acids long. CDR3 loop: CAGILEAGDSYGYTF. The CDR3 coding sequence is TGTGCCGGCATCTTAGAGGCGGGAGACTCCTATGGCTACACCTTC. The variable domain in full, with the rest retrieved from reference TRBV7-8 and TRBJ1-2, is GAGVSQSPRYKVAKRGQDVALRCDPISGHVSLFWYQQALGQGPEFLTYFQNEAQLDKSGLPSDRFFAERPEGSVSTLKIQRTQQEDSAVYLCAGILEAGDSYGYTFGSGTRLTVV.

In its sample, this clonotype was seen a few times. This chain links TRBV10-1 with TRBJ2-5; D is unclear. Trimming shortened V by 2 bases and J by 4 bases, and 5 bases separated the two germline ends. Germline CDR1 WNHNN, CDR2 SYGVQD (reference sequence). This CDR3 has 12 residues. The CDR3 loop reads CASSETPETQYF. The CDR3 region has the DNA TGCGCCAGCAGTGAGACCCCAGAGACCCAGTACTTC.

J is TRBJ2-2 and V is TRBV24-1; TRBD2 is a possible D gene (6 bases). The CDR3 has 15 residues. The germline CDR1 and CDR2 sequences are KGHDR and SFDVKD. The ends were cut back, 7 bases at V and 3 bases at J, with 14 bases in the middle. The CDR3 nucleotides are TGTGCCACCAGCGCAGCGGGTACAGACACCGGGGAGCTGTTTTTT. As protein: CATSAAGTDTGELFF.

At least ten counts were recorded for this clonotype. The CDR3: CASKEGYLANTGELFF. The DNA for the CDR3 is TGCGCCAGCAAGGAAGGATATCTCGCGAACACCGGGGAGCTGTTTTTT. The chain has TRBV5-1 and TRBJ2-2, with D uncertain. V was clipped by 6 bases and J by 0 bases, with 15 bases between them. Germline values: CDR1 SGHRS, CDR2 YFSETQ. This CDR3 is 16 amino acids long.

This clonotype was recorded many times. The chain has TRBV28 and TRBJ1-4; 7 bases are a match to TRBD1. Germline lookup yields CDR1 MDHEN and CDR2 SYDVKM. Germline trimming cut 3 bases from V and 10 bases from J; bases unmatched to any gene: 8. The CDR3 spans 14 residues. The CDR3 spells CASSFKGASGKLFF. CDR3 nucleotides: TGTGCCAGCAGTTTCAAGGGGGCAAGCGGAAAACTGTTTTTT. Full variable domain (remainder filled in from reference TRBV28 and TRBJ1-4): DVKVTQSSRYLVKRTGEKVFLECVQDMDHENMFWYRQDPGLGLRLIYFSYDVKMKEKGDIPEGYSVSREKKERFSLILESASTNQTSMYLCASSFKGASGKLFFGSGTQLSVL.

This clonotype was observed a few times. One end of the junction is discordant with germline, which a read error may explain. The gene calls are TRBV28 and TRBJ1-5; D is undetermined. CDR3 size: 13 residues. Germline V lookup: CDR1 MDHEN, CDR2 SYDVKM. CDR3 nucleotides: TGTGCCAGCCGTTTAGAGCATTCCCAGCCCCAGCATTTT. Translated, it gives CASRLEHSQPQHF.

This clonotype was counted ten times or more. The chain couples TRBV27 to TRBJ1-2; tentative D call: TRBD1 (5 bases). CDR1 and CDR2 (germline): MNHEY, SMNVEV (reference sequence). The CDR3 spans 16 residues. Trimming removed 2 bases from V and 3 bases from J, with 16 bases in between. The CDR3 sequence is CASSLGPPTVYYGYTF. CDR3 in DNA: TGTGCCAGCAGTTTAGGCCCCCCGACAGTCTACTATGGCTACACCTTC.